One sample yielded the 8 T cell receptor beta chains listed below, sequenced in a study of blood T cell repertoires in COVID-19. TCRdb's table, derived via immunoSEQ multiplex PCR, lists solely in-frame clones and lacks some. The sample lists about 70,000 clones, about four fifths occurring once. Sequencing was carried out using peripheral blood. The receptors shown here come from a woman of 80 years or more with acute or convalescent COVID-19.

This sequence joins TRBV5-4 and TRBJ1-2; TRBD1 agrees at 8 bases. The CDR3 spans 13 residues. Germline CDR1 is SGHNT and CDR2 is YYREEE (reference sequence). The V and J ends lost 4 bases and 2 bases, in that order; junction bases with no gene match: 1. The CDR3 DNA follows: TGTGCCAGCAGCCGACAGGGGAACTATGGCTACACCTTC. It codes for CASSRQGNYGYTF.

The rearrangement links TRBV30 to TRBJ1-1, with TRBD1 identical over 7 bases. V lost 7 bases, J lost 2 bases, and 4 bases stayed unmatched. The CDR3 contains 12 residues. Per germline, CDR1 GTSNPN and CDR2 SVGIG (reference sequence). Here the CDR3 DNA reads TGTGCCTTTGACAGGGAAAACACTGAAGCTTTCTTT. Translation gives CAFDRENTEAFF.

The V gene is TRBV19, the J gene TRBJ1-2; TRBD1 might be the D (5 bases). The CDR3 has 15 residues. Between the trimmed V and J ends, which lost 4 bases and 1 base, there was a span of 13 bases. In germline, CDR1 is LNHDA, CDR2 SQIVND (reference sequence). The DNA of the CDR3 is TGTGCCAGTAGTAATGCGGCAGGGAATAACTATGGCTACACCTTC. Its translation is CASSNAAGNNYGYTF.

The chain joins TRBV5-1 to TRBJ1-5, with D unresolved. The germline V gene has CDR1 SGHRS and CDR2 YFSETQ. The V end lost 0 bases, the J end lost 0 bases, and 7 bases lay between the germline ends. The CDR3 sequence is 15 residues long. The CDR3 sequence: CASSLGQVSNQPQHF. Here the CDR3 DNA reads TGCGCCAGCAGCTTGGGGCAGGTTAGCAATCAGCCCCAGCATTTT.

The CDR3 bases are TGTGCCAGACCCGACAGGTCCAATCAGCCCCAGCATTTT. This codes for CARPDRSNQPQHF. The chain couples TRBV25-1 to TRBJ1-5; D is perhaps TRBD1 (6 bases). Germline CDR1 and CDR2: MGHDK and SYGVNS. V dropped 9 bases and J dropped 3 bases, with 12 bases sitting between them. The CDR3 has 13 amino acids.

This clone was counted a single time. V gene TRBV4-2 combines with J gene TRBJ1-2; perhaps TRBD1 as D (5 bases). Trimming shortened V by 0 bases and J by 5 bases, and 19 bases separated the two germline ends. This CDR3 has 17 amino acids. Per germline, CDR1 LGHNA and CDR2 YNFKEQ. CDR3 DNA: TGTGCCAGCAGCCAAGACCAGGGCCTTCGGCCTTATTATGGCTACACCTTC. Protein: CASSQDQGLRPYYGYTF.

This clone is medium-sized in the sample. The genes are TRBV28 and TRBJ1-6; possible D gene TRBD1, 5 bases. Germline values: CDR1 MDHEN, CDR2 SYDVKM. Deletions cut 3 bases from V and 11 bases from J, with 14 bases between. The CDR3 is 14 amino acids. CDR3 bases: TGTGCCAGCAGTTTGTACTTACTCAGGGCACCCCTCCACTTT. Translated: CASSLYLLRAPLHF.

The chain has TRBV6-5 and TRBJ2-7; tentatively, D is TRBD1 (6 bases). Germline CDR1 is MNHEY and CDR2 is SVGAGI. This CDR3 is built from 13 residues. Trimming cost V 6 bases and J 0 bases, with 9 bases left between them. The CDR3 spells CASSWDTSYEQYF. Here the CDR3 DNA reads TGTGCCAGCAGCTGGGACACCTCCTACGAGCAGTACTTC.